This TCR beta chain is from a study of blood T cell repertoires in COVID-19. At the level of the study: PBMCs, B-cell-depleted T cells, or T cells provided the cDNA or gDNA that made up the material.

The CDR3 sequence is 20 residues long. J lost 4 bases, V lost 4 bases, and 18 bases had no gene match. Germline-derived CDR1 and CDR2 are LGHNA and YNFKEQ. Per the original data handling: Reference gene primers were amplified, and this amplification served to estimate nucleated cell counts. Some clones are missing from TCRdb's copy, which holds only in-frame ones; the method was immunoSEQ multiplex PCR. V and J calls and clone size follow that table, whereas D and trimming were derived from the DNA. The sample lists hundreds of thousands of clones; around 90% were seen once. The age range of participants was about 18 to 95 years, with residence in about two dozen US areas. Cohorts were determined from participant-reported clinical history.

This chain links TRBV4-2 with TRBJ2-5; 13 bases line up with TRBD2. The receptor comes from a man aged 60 to 75 who had recovered from COVID-19. Sequenced: PBMCs or T cells enriched from blood (not recorded which). The CDR3 here is CASSPSTSGRPKSGRETQYF. CDR3 bases: TGTGCCAGCAGCCCGTCGACTAGCGGGAGGCCAAAGTCGGGAAGAGAGACCCAGTACTTC.